The rows below give T cell receptor beta chains drawn from one sample of a study of blood T cell repertoires in COVID-19. Produced via immunoSEQ multiplex PCR; TCRdb's table is partial and in-frame only. The sample includes about 220,000 clones, around 80% seen only once; the top ten take around 5.4%. Sequenced: peripheral blood. These receptors all stem from a human donor in a cohort sampled during active COVID-19. Both conserved end residues are part of each CDR3. The order of the fields is clone size, D gene, J gene, V gene, CDR3 DNA, CDR3 protein. A D gene is named only where the DNA matches it firmly. The size of a clone is reported for some rows only, either as once, few or many, or as a class for expanded clones.

-,-,TRBJ1-3,TRBV5-4,TGTGCCAGCAGCACTACGCCCTCTGGAAACACCATATATTTT,CASSTTPSGNTIYF
-,TRBD2,TRBJ2-1,TRBV7-2,TGTGCCAGCAGCTTAGCCGTGGTAGCGGGAGCCCATGAGCAGTTCTTC,CASSLAVVAGAHEQFF
-,-,TRBJ1-2,TRBV5-6,TGTGCCAGCAGCCCGCGGGGGGTAAGGACGAACTATGGCTACACCTTC,CASSPRGVRTNYGYTF
once,TRBD1,TRBJ2-3,TRBV30,TGTGCCTGGAGTGTTGGGACAGTTTCCCCAGGCACAGATACGCAGTATTTT,CAWSVGTVSPGTDTQYF
-,-,TRBJ2-5,TRBV23-1,TGCGCCAGCAGTCAATATTGGGTTTCATACAGGGACCCGCTCCAAGAGACCCAGTACTTC,CASSQYWVSYRDPLQETQYF
-,TRBD2,TRBJ2-7,TRBV5-4,TGTGCCAGCAGCTCAGCGACTAGCGGCCTTCCTAACGAGCAGTACTTC,CASSSATSGLPNEQYF
-,-,TRBJ1-2,TRBV7-8,TGTGCCAGCAGCTTCGACAGCGTGCAGGGAAGAGGCTACACCTTC,CASSFDSVQGRGYTF
once,-,TRBJ1-1,TRBV6-2/TRBV6-3,TGTGCCAGCAGTTACTCGCGGGTGAACACTGAAGCTTTCTTT,CASSYSRVNTEAFF
-,TRBD1,TRBJ2-5,TRBV7-2,TGTGCCAGCAGCTGGACAGGGCAAGAGACCCAGTACTTC,CASSWTGQETQYF
-,-,TRBJ2-7,TRBV28,TGTGCCAGCAGGAACGTTCGGGGCTACGAGCAGTACTTC,CASRNVRGYEQYF
-,TRBD2,TRBJ2-2,TRBV5-1,TGCGCCAGCAGCCCTAGCGGGAGCATACGCGCCGGGGAGCTGTTTTTT,CASSPSGSIRAGELFF
-,TRBD1,TRBJ1-1,TRBV28,TGTGCCAGCAGTTTAAGTGACAGGGAGCGGGCGTCAGCTTTCTTT,CASSLSDRERASAFF
-,TRBD1,TRBJ1-2,TRBV16,TGTGCCAGCAGCCAAGGGACAGGGAGTGGGGGCTACACCTTC,CASSQGTGSGGYTF
-,-,TRBJ1-1,TRBV28,TGTGCCAGCAGTTCCGGGTGGGAAGCTTTCTTT,CASSSGWEAFF
few,-,TRBJ1-2,TRBV6-6,TGTGCCAGTAGACAGACTGAATATGGCTACACCTTC,CASRQTEYGYTF
-,TRBD1,TRBJ1-1,TRBV18,TGTGCCAGCTCCCAGGGACAGAGGAACACTGAAGCTTTCTTT,CASSQGQRNTEAFF
-,-,TRBJ1-6,TRBV21-1,TGTGCCAGCAGCAAAGAAGCGACAGGGGTTTGTCATAATTCACCCCTCCACTTT,CASSKEATGVCHNSPLHF
once,TRBD1,TRBJ1-2,TRBV5-6,TGTGCCAGCAGCTTGACGGGACAGGGTTATGGCTACACCTTC,CASSLTGQGYGYTF
-,-,TRBJ1-3,TRBV6-5,TGTGCCAGCAGTTACTCGGGGGGGCTCTCTGGAAACACCATATATTTT,CASSYSGGLSGNTIYF
once,-,TRBJ2-1,TRBV19,TGTGCCAGTAGTGCGAGCCACGGGGGAAATGAGCAGTTCTTC,CASSASHGGNEQFF
-,TRBD2,TRBJ2-1,TRBV7-2,TGTGCCAGCAGCTTAGGATTGGCGGGAGCCGCAGATGAGCAGTTCTTC,CASSLGLAGAADEQFF
-,-,TRBJ2-3,TRBV10-3,TGTGCCATCAGTGCCGCCAGGGGCCTCCCAGATACGCAGTATTTT,CAISAARGLPDTQYF
-,TRBD2,TRBJ2-7,TRBV30,TGTGCCTGGAGTGGACTAGCGGGTTATTCCTACGAGCAGTACTTC,CAWSGLAGYSYEQYF
once,TRBD1,TRBJ1-5,TRBV28,TGTGCCAGCAGTTTGAAAAGGACAGGGGTATATCAGCCCCAGCATTTT,CASSLKRTGVYQPQHF
-,-,TRBJ2-7,TRBV6-6,TGTGCCAGCAGTTACGGACAGACCTTCTACGAGCAGTACTTC,CASSYGQTFYEQYF
-,-,TRBJ1-6,TRBV3-1/TRBV3-2,TGTGCCAGCAGCCCGACAGTGGATAATTCACCCCTCCACTTT,CASSPTVDNSPLHF
-,-,TRBJ1-5,TRBV19,TGTGCCAGTAGTGGGCAGCGGACCAATCAGCCCCAGCATTTT,CASSGQRTNQPQHF
-,-,TRBJ2-6,TRBV5-1,TGCGCCAGCAGCTTGGCCCTCTCTGGGGCCAACGTCCTGACTTTC,CASSLALSGANVLTF
-,TRBD1,TRBJ1-2,TRBV27,TGTGCCAGCAGTCGACAGGGGGCTTATGGCTACACCTTC,CASSRQGAYGYTF
-,TRBD1,TRBJ1-2,TRBV4-2,TGTGCCAGCAGCTCGCGCACCCGAGGACAGGACTCTAACTATGGCTACACCTTC,CASSSRTRGQDSNYGYTF
-,-,TRBJ2-5,TRBV4-3,TGCGCCAGCAGCCCGTACGGGGGAGGAGAGACCCAGTACTTC,CASSPYGGGETQYF
-,TRBD1,TRBJ1-6,TRBV30,TGTGCCTGGAGGCGGACAGGTTTCAATAATTCACCCCTCCACTTT,CAWRRTGFNNSPLHF
-,-,TRBJ1-1,TRBV6-2/TRBV6-3,TGTGCCAGCAGTTACCGACAGTTGAACACTGAAGCTTTCTTT,CASSYRQLNTEAFF
-,TRBD1,TRBJ2-3,TRBV9,TGTGCCAGCAGCGTCGGGGACAGGGAATACGATACGCAGTATTTT,CASSVGDREYDTQYF
-,-,TRBJ2-1,TRBV7-2,TGTGCCAGCAGCTTAGTGGCCTCTCCTGGAGCCGACAATGAGCAGTTCTTC,CASSLVASPGADNEQFF
once,-,TRBJ1-2,TRBV5-1,TGCGCCAGCAGCTTAACAACCACTAACTATGGCTACACCTTC,CASSLTTTNYGYTF
-,TRBD1,TRBJ1-5,TRBV28,TGTGCCAGCAGTTTCGACGCAGGGGGTAGCAATCAGCCCCAGCATTTT,CASSFDAGGSNQPQHF
-,-,TRBJ1-2,TRBV3-1/TRBV3-2,TGTGCCAGCAGCCTCCGGGGAGGCTACACCTTC,CASSLRGGYTF
-,TRBD1,TRBJ2-5,TRBV9,TGTGCCAGCAGCGTGACAGGGTCCCAAGAGACCCAGTACTTC,CASSVTGSQETQYF
-,TRBD2,TRBJ2-1,TRBV3-1/TRBV3-2,TGTGCCAGCAGCCAAAACCCGACTAGCGGACCTTACAATGAGCAGTTCTTC,CASSQNPTSGPYNEQFF
-,TRBD2,TRBJ2-7,TRBV11-2,TGTGCCAGCGTTGGGGGGGGATACGAGCAGTACTTC,CASVGGGYEQYF
-,TRBD1,TRBJ2-1,TRBV5-4,TGTGCCAGCAGCCGGGACAGAGCCCTATACAATGAGCAGTTCTTC,CASSRDRALYNEQFF
-,-,TRBJ2-7,TRBV6-5,TGTGCCAGCAGTTACTCAGCAGGTGGCAACTACGAGCAGTACTTC,CASSYSAGGNYEQYF
-,TRBD2,TRBJ2-5,TRBV18,TGTGCCAGCTCACTGGGACTAGCCGGGGAGACCCAGTACTTC,CASSLGLAGETQYF
-,-,TRBJ1-6,TRBV28,TGTGCCAGCAGTTTAATGGGGAGGGGACCTGCACCACCCCTCCACTTT,CASSLMGRGPAPPLHF
-,-,TRBJ1-2,TRBV19,TGTGCCAGTAGTAGTACAGGGTCGGACTATGGCTACACCTTC,CASSSTGSDYGYTF
-,-,TRBJ2-3,TRBV27,TGTGCCACCGGTAATCCGGGAAGCAGAGATACGCAGTATTTT,CATGNPGSRDTQYF
few,-,TRBJ1-2,TRBV3-1/TRBV3-2,TGTGCCAGCAGCCAAAAACCCACAGGGAGCGGCTACACCTTC,CASSQKPTGSGYTF
few,-,TRBJ1-2,TRBV14,TGTGCCAGCAGCCCAGGATCCCGGGGTGGCTACACCTTC,CASSPGSRGGYTF